The sequence of this T cell receptor (beta chain) was determined in a study of beta chain features in type 1 diabetes. Whole-study results and caveats: A pattern of fewer insertions and more deletions at VDJ junctions was seen in type 1 diabetes patients.

The whole isolated RNA underwent reverse transcription, so sequencing captured expressed TCRB transcripts. Assay used: immunoSEQ multiplex PCR; TCRdb lists only in-frame clones, some missing. The repertoire includes over 350,000 clones, approximately 16% of them detected once, and approximately 0.02% sits in the top ten. This clone was seen more than once but under ten times. As yet, its antigen is unknown. The CDR3 is 17 amino acids. V was clipped by 0 bases and J by 2 bases, with 14 bases between them. In germline, CDR1 is LNHNV, CDR2 YYDKDF (reference sequence). V and J are TRBV15 and TRBJ1-5; tentative D call: TRBD1 (5 bases). The TCR sequence derives from a woman younger than 35 in good health. The sample consisted of naive CD4+ T cells from blood. This CDR3 is CATSRDRGGVGNQPQHF. The CDR3 DNA reads TGTGCCACCAGCAGAGATAGGGGAGGGGTGGGCAATCAGCCCCAGCATTTT.